This TCR beta chain was sequenced for a study of OX40 agonist ivuxolimab in advanced cancers. Study in general: Dosing consisted of intravenous ivuxolimab at 0.01 to 10 mg/kg every 2 weeks. The eligibility criteria allowed prior anti-PD-1, anti-PD-L1 or anti-CTLA-4 therapy, and around 40% had some.

After removal of 3 bases from V and 0 bases from J, the junction contained 11 bases not matched to a gene. The CDR3 length is 20 residues. Germline V lookup: CDR1 LNHDA, CDR2 SQIVND (reference sequence). The repertoire was sequenced with immunoSEQ multiplex PCR; TCRdb's copy has only in-frame clones and lacks some. The table includes some 80,000 clones, around nine tenths detected once. The input for sequencing was CD4+ or CD8+ T cells sorted from blood, taken in a trial of the OX40 agonist ivuxolimab. The receptor was isolated from an adult with an advanced solid tumor such as melanoma, head and neck, liver or kidney cancer. The chain recombines TRBV19 with TRBJ2-7; 16 bases match TRBD2. The CDR3 reads CASSIRPGLAGGPSSYEQYF. In DNA, the CDR3 is TGTGCCAGTAGTATCCGCCCGGGACTAGCGGGAGGGCCTAGCTCCTACGAGCAGTACTTC.